The 11 T cell receptor beta chains reported below all come from one sample, sequenced in a study of blood T cell repertoires in COVID-19. Here immunoSEQ multiplex PCR was the method, and the copy in TCRdb shows in-frame clones only, minus some. Among 270,000 or so clones listed, 83% were seen once. The sample consisted of peripheral blood. Source of these receptors: a woman between 50 and 59 years old who had recovered from COVID-19.

The genes are TRBV5-5 and TRBJ2-5; 7 nucleotides align to TRBD2. From germline, CDR1 is SGHKS and CDR2 YYEKEE (reference sequence). The CDR3 is 15 amino acids. The V gene end was trimmed by 1 base and the J gene end by 6 bases; junction bases not matched to a gene: 9. The CDR3 DNA follows: TGTGCCAGCAGCTTGATCTTGAGCGGGGCCCAGACCCAGTACTTC. It yields the protein CASSLILSGAQTQYF.

The gene calls are TRBV6-5 and TRBJ1-3; no firm D call. Looked up from germline, CDR1 is MNHEY and CDR2 is SVGAGI. V lost 5 bases and J 4 bases, leaving 12 bases between the germline ends. This CDR3 has 14 amino acids. The CDR3 coding sequence is TGTGCCAGCAGTAGGGTTTCGGGAGGAAACACCATATATTTT. It translates to CASSRVSGGNTIYF.

The V and J genes are TRBV28 and TRBJ2-7; weak D call: TRBD1 (6 bases). Germline CDR1 reads MDHEN; CDR2 reads SYDVKM. The CDR3 loop spans 14 amino acids. V lost 1 base to trimming and J lost 3 bases, with 10 bases between them. CDR3 DNA: TGTGCCAGCAGTTTATCAGGGGTGGGCTACGAGCAGTACTTC. It specifies CASSLSGVGYEQYF.

The rearrangement joins TRBV3-1 (or the pseudogene TRBV3-2) to TRBJ1-6, with 12 bases identical to TRBD1. The germline gives CDR1 LGHDT, CDR2 YNNKEL (reference sequence). The CDR3 loop spans 17 amino acids. The J segment lost 9 bases and the V segment lost 1 base, leaving 7 bases of the junction unmatched. The CDR3 DNA is TGTGCCAGCAGCCAAGCGGGGACAGGGGGCTTTGGTTCACCCCTCCACTTT. It is translated as CASSQAGTGGFGSPLHF.

The V call is TRBV6-1, the J call TRBJ2-7, with TRBD2 matching over 10 bases. The trim removed 1 base at V and 4 bases at J, leaving 4 bases unmatched. The germline CDR1 and CDR2 sequences are MNHNS and SASEGT. The CDR3 is 15 amino acids. CDR3 DNA: TGTGCCAGCAGTGAAGAGGCTAGCGGGAGTTACGAGCAGTACTTC. Translating gives CASSEEASGSYEQYF.

The rearrangement links TRBV28 to TRBJ2-7; 7 nucleotides match TRBD1. CDR3 length: 13 amino acids. Germline values: CDR1 MDHEN, CDR2 SYDVKM. Unmatched junction bases numbered 2, after V lost 6 bases and J lost 0 bases. This chain's CDR3 is CASSTGVSYEQYF. The CDR3 region has the DNA TGTGCCAGCAGCACAGGGGTCTCCTACGAGCAGTACTTC.

The gene calls are TRBV27 and TRBJ2-3, with D perhaps TRBD1 (5 bases). Trimming removed 3 bases from V and 6 bases from J, with 16 bases in between. The CDR3 is 15 residues long. Germline V CDR1 and CDR2: MNHEY, SMNVEV (reference sequence). CDR3 bases: TGTGCCAGCAGTTTTCAGGGTTACGCAGGGGATACGCAGTATTTT. Translating it yields CASSFQGYAGDTQYF.

The J gene is TRBJ2-1, the V gene TRBV25-1, with D possibly being TRBD1 (6 bases). Per germline, CDR1 MGHDK and CDR2 SYGVNS. The V and J ends lost 4 bases and 1 base respectively, with 11 bases between them. This CDR3 contains 15 residues. CDR3 protein: CASSVTGISYNEQFF. CDR3 DNA: TGTGCCAGCAGTGTCACAGGGATATCCTACAATGAGCAGTTCTTC.

The chain joins TRBV9 to TRBJ1-2; tentatively, D is TRBD1 (5 bases). This CDR3 has 13 amino acids. CDR1 and CDR2 from the germline V gene are SGDLS and YYNGEE. V lost 0 bases and J lost 6, with 9 bases in between. This CDR3 is CASSVDRGNGYTF. Written as DNA, the CDR3 is TGTGCCAGCAGCGTAGATCGGGGGAATGGCTACACCTTC.

The J gene is TRBJ1-2, the V gene TRBV3-1 (or the pseudogene TRBV3-2), with 10 positions matching TRBD1. V shed 1 base and J 8 bases; nucleotides not matched to a gene: 4. Germline V gene lookup returns CDR1 LGHDT and CDR2 YNNKEL (reference sequence). This CDR3 is built from 14 residues. For the CDR3, the DNA is TGTGCCAGCAGCCAAGGACAGGGGGCGCGGGGCTACACCTTC. Residues: CASSQGQGARGYTF.

The J gene is TRBJ1-3, the V gene TRBV12-3 or TRBV12-4; D is uncertain. V was trimmed by 2 bases and J by 4 bases, leaving 3 bases between them. This CDR3 region has 12 residues. The CDR3 DNA reads TGTGCCAGCAGTTTATCAGGAAACACCATATATTTT. It is translated as CASSLSGNTIYF.